The 2 T cell receptor beta chains below all came from one sample that was sequenced in a study of neoadjuvant anti-PD-1 for oral cavity cancer. Libraries were prepared by immunoSEQ multiplex PCR; TCRdb keeps only in-frame clonotypes and omits some of them. The profile shows 75,000 or so clones, under 85% of them singletons. The input for sequencing was PBMCs, taken before nivolumab (anti-PD-1) treatment. These receptors came from a person aged 40 to 85 with oral cavity squamous cell carcinoma.

This chain joins TRBV5-4 and TRBJ2-5; D gene uncertain. Trimming took off 2 bases at V and 4 bases at J, with 9 bases between the two ends. CDR1 is SGHNT, CDR2 YYREEE, per germline (reference sequence). The CDR3 is 13 amino acids. In nucleotides, the CDR3 is TGTGCCAGCAGCTTAAACCAACGAGAGACCCAGTACTTC. It translates to CASSLNQRETQYF.

The rearrangement uses TRBV6-5 and TRBJ2-7; 7 nucleotides align to TRBD2. CDR3 length: 16 amino acids. Germline assignment: CDR1 MNHEY and CDR2 SVGAGI. With V trimmed by 0 bases and J by 3 bases, 8 bases remained unmatched. CDR3 coding DNA: TGTGCCAGCAGTTACTCACGTACTTGGGGGGGCTACGAGCAGTACTTC. Its translation is CASSYSRTWGGYEQYF.